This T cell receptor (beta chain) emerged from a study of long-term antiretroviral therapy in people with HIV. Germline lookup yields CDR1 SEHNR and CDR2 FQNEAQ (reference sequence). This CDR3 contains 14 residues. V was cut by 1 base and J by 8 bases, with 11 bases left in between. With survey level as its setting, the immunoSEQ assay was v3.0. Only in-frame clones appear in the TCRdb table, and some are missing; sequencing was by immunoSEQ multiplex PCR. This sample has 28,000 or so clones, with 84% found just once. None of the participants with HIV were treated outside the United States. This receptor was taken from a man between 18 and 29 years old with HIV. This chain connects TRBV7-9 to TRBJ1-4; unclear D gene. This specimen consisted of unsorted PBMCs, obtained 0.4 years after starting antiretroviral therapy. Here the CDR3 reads CASSLVSLEEKLFF. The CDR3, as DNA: TGTGCCAGCAGCTTAGTTTCCCTTGAAGAAAAACTGTTTTTT.